What follows are 32 T cell receptor beta chains derived from one specimen sequenced in a study of control samples from healthy donors and cancer patients. TCRdb's table, derived via immunoSEQ multiplex PCR, lists solely in-frame clones and lacks some. The repertoire consists of roughly 48,000 clones, with around 93% occurring once and the leading ten covering 22%. Sequencing input: PBMCs. These receptors were collected from a woman aged 40-49 years with head and neck cancer.

The rearrangement uses TRBV6-2 or TRBV6-3 and TRBJ2-7, with 10 bases identical to TRBD2. The trim removed 5 bases at V and 0 bases at J, leaving 10 bases unmatched. This CDR3 has 17 amino acids. Germline-derived CDR1 and CDR2 are MNHEY and SVGEGT. Written as DNA, the CDR3 is TGTGCCAGCAGTCGCGCTAGCGGGAGCCCCTTCTCCTACGAGCAGTACTTC. Translated: CASSRASGSPFSYEQYF.

The rearrangement uses TRBV7-3 and TRBJ2-5; maybe TRBD1 (5 bases). V was clipped by 8 bases and J by 4 bases, with 17 bases between them. Germline V lookup: CDR1 SGHTA, CDR2 FQGTGA. There are 14 residues in the CDR3. The CDR3 nucleotides read TGTGCCAGCGGGGCGACTCCGTCCCTAGAGACCCAGTACTTC. It specifies CASGATPSLETQYF.

The chain employs TRBV27 and TRBJ1-1; D is perhaps TRBD1 (6 bases). With 3 bases removed from V and 3 bases from J, the gap between germline ends came to 17 bases. The CDR3 runs to 16 residues. The germline V gene has CDR1 MNHEY and CDR2 SMNVEV (reference sequence). The CDR3 region has the DNA TGTGCCAGCAGTTTCGCTGACAGGCCAATTTACACTGAAGCTTTCTTT. This sequence encodes CASSFADRPIYTEAFF.

The rearrangement joins TRBV28 to TRBJ2-3; 8 nucleotides align to TRBD2. With 6 bases clipped from V and 9 bases from J, the junction kept 5 bases outside the gene matches. Per the germline V gene, CDR1 is MDHEN and CDR2 is SYDVKM. The CDR3 extends over 12 amino acids. The CDR3 DNA reads as TGTGCCAGCAGCTGGACTAGCCCAACGCAGTATTTT. It codes for CASSWTSPTQYF. The whole variable domain, filled in from reference TRBV28 and TRBJ2-3, reads DVKVTQSSRYLVKRTGEKVFLECVQDMDHENMFWYRQDPGLGLRLIYFSYDVKMKEKGDIPEGYSVSREKKERFSLILESASTNQTSMYLCASSWTSPTQYFGPGTRLTVL.

The sample holds one count of this clone. V usage is TRBV27 and J usage is TRBJ2-1; D may be TRBD1 (5 bases). Per germline, CDR1 MNHEY and CDR2 SMNVEV (reference sequence). V gave up 8 bases and J gave up 0 bases, with 17 bases separating them. This CDR3 contains 16 residues. The CDR3 DNA reads TGTGCCAGCTCCTTGACGACAGCTAGCTCCTACAATGAGCAGTTCTTC. It is translated as CASSLTTASSYNEQFF.

This clone has a single count. V gene TRBV27 combines with J gene TRBJ2-7; 9 bases are shared with TRBD2. Trimming at V came to 6 bases and at J to 7 bases, leaving 13 bases not matched to a gene. The V gene's germline CDR1 is MNHEY and CDR2 SMNVEV (reference sequence). This CDR3 has 15 amino acids. CDR3 coding DNA: TGTGCCAGCAGGAACGGCGCGGGAGGGCCCAAGGAGCAGTACTTC. Translation: CASRNGAGGPKEQYF.

This clone occurred once. J is TRBJ1-2 and V is TRBV4-1; no clear D. V lost 1 base and J 6 bases, leaving 12 bases between the germline ends. Germline CDR1 reads MGHRA; CDR2 reads YSYEKL. This CDR3 contains 14 residues. CDR3 sequence reads: CASSQVPPTDGYTF. DNA of the CDR3: TGCGCCAGCAGCCAAGTGCCCCCGACGGATGGCTACACCTTC.

The chain is built from TRBV5-5 and TRBJ1-1, with TRBD1 matching 11 bases. CDR3 length: 15 amino acids. Germline CDR1 SGHKS, CDR2 YYEKEE (reference sequence). V lost 4 bases to trimming and J lost 7 bases; unmatched junction nucleotides: 9. This CDR3 reads CASSPSRDRGNEAFF. CDR3 sequence (DNA): TGTGCCAGCAGCCCGTCCCGGGACAGGGGGAATGAAGCTTTCTTT.

The chain carries TRBV5-1 and TRBJ2-7, with TRBD2 matching over 7 bases. J gave up 6 bases and V 2 bases, and 11 bases lay outside the gene matches. CDR3 length equals 15 residues. Germline CDR1 and CDR2: SGHRS and YFSETQ. As DNA, the CDR3 is TGCGCCAGCAGCTTCCTTGTAGGGAGGGGAATCGAGCAGTACTTC. As protein: CASSFLVGRGIEQYF.

The chain combines TRBV10-1 with TRBJ2-7; a weak D match, TRBD2 (7 bases). V shed 0 bases and J shed 5 bases, with 14 bases lying between them. Germline CDR1 is WNHNN and CDR2 is SYGVQD (reference sequence). The CDR3 consists of 15 residues. The CDR3 loop reads CASSESGGGWHEQYF. The CDR3 DNA sequence: TGCGCCAGCAGTGAGTCGGGCGGGGGCTGGCACGAGCAGTACTTC.

This clone was picked up a small number of times. This sequence joins TRBV6-2 or TRBV6-3 and TRBJ1-5; 11 bases match TRBD1. The germline V gene has CDR1 MNHEY and CDR2 SVGEGT. CDR3 length: 16 amino acids. With 3 bases clipped from V and 8 bases from J, the junction kept 9 bases outside the gene matches. CDR3 region: CASSYPRTGGLEPQHF. For the CDR3, the DNA is TGTGCCAGCAGTTATCCCCGGACAGGGGGCCTAGAGCCCCAGCATTTT.

The rearrangement links TRBV19 to TRBJ1-4; no clear D gene. Germline assignment: CDR1 LNHDA and CDR2 SQIVND (reference sequence). Between the trimmed V and J ends, which lost 8 bases and 8 bases, there was a span of 15 bases. The CDR3 is made up of 13 amino acids. CDR3 DNA sequence: TGTGCCAGTTGCGGCTGGGTCAACGAAAAACTGTTTTTT. Amino acids: CASCGWVNEKLFF.

The rearrangement uses TRBV14 and TRBJ2-2; no reliable D call. This CDR3 spans 12 amino acids. The germline V gene encodes CDR1 SGHDN and CDR2 FVKESK. The ends were cut back, 7 bases at V and 8 bases at J, with 11 bases in the middle. The CDR3 DNA reads as TGTGCCAGCATGGGTCTGGAGGGGGAGCTGTTTTTT. This encodes CASMGLEGELFF.

The chain uses TRBV19 and TRBJ2-1; 8 bases are a match to TRBD2. V lost 7 bases and J lost 7; bases outside the gene matches: 12. In germline, CDR1 is LNHDA, CDR2 SQIVND (reference sequence). CDR3 size: 15 residues. The CDR3 loop is CASISGAGGTNEQFF. CDR3 sequence (DNA): TGTGCCAGTATTAGTGGGGCGGGGGGTACAAATGAGCAGTTCTTC. Full variable domain (missing parts from reference TRBV19 and TRBJ2-1): DGGITQSPKYLFRKEGQNVTLSCEQNLNHDAMYWYRQDPGQGLRLIYYSQIVNDFQKGDIAEGYSVSREKKESFPLTVTSAQKNPTAFYLCASISGAGGTNEQFFGPGTRLTVL.

The CDR3 region is CASGVYYGYTF. CDR3 DNA sequence: TGTGCCAGCGGGGTTTACTATGGCTACACCTTC. The chain couples TRBV27 to TRBJ1-2; unclear D gene. Germline lookup yields CDR1 MNHEY and CDR2 SMNVEV (reference sequence). The CDR3 is 11 amino acids. V lost 8 bases and J 3 bases, leaving 7 bases between the germline ends.

The chain has TRBV4-2 and TRBJ2-5; 7 nucleotides line up with TRBD1. The J segment lost 0 bases and the V segment lost 1 base, leaving 5 bases of the junction unmatched. The CDR3 is 16 amino acids. The V gene's germline CDR1 is LGHNA and CDR2 YNFKEQ. The CDR3 is CASSQGLQGYQETQYF. The CDR3 bases are TGTGCCAGCAGCCAAGGGTTACAGGGGTACCAAGAGACCCAGTACTTC.

The chain employs TRBV12-5 and TRBJ1-6; 10 bases fit TRBD1. Germline values: CDR1 LGHNT, CDR2 FRNRAP. The CDR3 sequence is 14 residues long. V gave up 5 bases and J gave up 9 bases; unmatched junction bases: 4. The CDR3 protein is CASGMTGGVSPLHF. In DNA, the CDR3 is TGTGCTAGTGGTATGACAGGGGGCGTTTCACCCCTCCACTTT.

This clone has a single count. V gene TRBV15 combines with J gene TRBJ1-5, with 7 bases that match TRBD1. The CDR3 covers 17 residues. Germline trimming cut 0 bases from V and 3 bases from J; bases unmatched to any gene: 8. Germline lookup yields CDR1 LNHNV and CDR2 YYDKDF (reference sequence). The CDR3 nucleotides are TGTGCCACCAGCAGAGATGTTTGGACAGGCAACAATCAGCCCCAGCATTTT. The encoded protein is CATSRDVWTGNNQPQHF.

V is TRBV7-9 and J is TRBJ2-1; possible D gene TRBD2, 6 bases. This CDR3 is 16 amino acids long. CDR1 is SEHNR and CDR2 is FQNEAQ in the germline V gene (reference sequence). Trimming removed 1 base at V and 0 bases at J, with 10 bases between. CDR3 coding DNA: TGTGCCAGCAGCTTAGGAGGCGGGGCCTCCTACAATGAGCAGTTCTTC. It specifies CASSLGGGASYNEQFF.

V and J are TRBV24-1 and TRBJ1-4, with D maybe TRBD1 (5 bases). The CDR3 runs to 17 residues. V lost 3 bases and J lost 3, with 16 bases in between. Germline CDR1 is KGHDR and CDR2 is SFDVKD. DNA for the CDR3: TGTGCCACCAGTGATACCGGCGCGGGGGGTGCTAATGAAAAACTGTTTTTT. Amino acid sequence: CATSDTGAGGANEKLFF.

The gene calls are TRBV11-3 and TRBJ2-2; D remains unclear. Per the germline V gene, CDR1 is SGHNT and CDR2 is YENEEA. CDR3 length equals 12 residues. With 2 bases removed from V and 2 bases from J, the gap between germline ends came to 0 bases. The CDR3 loop reads CASSLNTGELFF. The CDR3 nucleotides are TGTGCCAGCAGCTTAAACACCGGGGAGCTGTTTTTT.

The chain links TRBV30 to TRBJ2-3; 8 nucleotides match TRBD2. With V trimmed by 7 bases and J by 3 bases, 9 bases remained unmatched. This CDR3 has 14 amino acids. Per the germline V gene, CDR1 is GTSNPN and CDR2 is SVGIG (reference sequence). DNA of the CDR3: TGTGCCTCGAATGGCGGGAGGTTAACAGATACGCAGTATTTT. This translates into CASNGGRLTDTQYF.

The rearrangement links TRBV20-1 to TRBJ2-7; no reliable D call. Looked up from germline, CDR1 is DFQATT and CDR2 is SNEGSKA (reference sequence). The CDR3 has 13 residues. V was shortened by 3 bases and J by 1 base, with 10 bases between the two germline ends. The CDR3: CSASGQLSYEQYF. CDR3 bases: TGCAGTGCTAGTGGCCAGTTATCCTACGAGCAGTACTTC.

The chain joins TRBV3-1 (or the pseudogene TRBV3-2) to TRBJ2-1; 11 bases are shared with TRBD2. V shed 5 bases and J 6 bases; nucleotides not matched to a gene: 3. Germline V gives CDR1 LGHDT, CDR2 YNNKEL (reference sequence). The CDR3 covers 14 residues. CDR3 region: CASSAGLAVNEQFF. The CDR3 DNA reads TGTGCCAGCAGCGCGGGACTAGCGGTCAATGAGCAGTTCTTC.

CDR3 sequence: CASSEPGGRDGYTF. CDR3 sequence (DNA): TGTGCCAGCAGTGAACCCGGGGGGCGGGATGGCTACACCTTC. The rearrangement joins TRBV25-1 to TRBJ1-2; tentatively, D is TRBD1 (6 bases). The V gene lost 2 bases and the J gene lost 6 bases, with 13 bases spanning the gap. Per germline, CDR1 MGHDK and CDR2 SYGVNS. The CDR3 length is 14 residues.

The V and J genes are TRBV5-1 and TRBJ2-1; TRBD2 aligns across 7 bases. The CDR3 totals 15 residues. J gave up 6 bases and V 4 bases, and 10 bases lay outside the gene matches. Germline CDR1 reads SGHRS; CDR2 reads YFSETQ. The CDR3 sequence is CASSHGAGMGNEQFF. The CDR3 region has the DNA TGCGCCAGCAGCCATGGAGCGGGAATGGGCAATGAGCAGTTCTTC.

The chain uses TRBV18 and TRBJ2-7; D is perhaps TRBD1 (6 bases). CDR1 KGHSH and CDR2 LQKENI come from the germline V gene. V was pared by 3 bases and J by 2 bases, with 17 bases between. The CDR3 runs 16 residues. This CDR3 reads CASSPNTGRSAYEQYF. CDR3 sequence (DNA): TGTGCCAGCTCACCCAATACAGGGCGGAGTGCCTACGAGCAGTACTTC.

The chain couples TRBV28 to TRBJ2-4; D unclear. The V end lost 2 bases, the J end lost 5 bases, and 4 bases lay between the germline ends. Germline-derived CDR1 and CDR2 are MDHEN and SYDVKM. The CDR3 is made up of 12 amino acids. CDR3: CASSLTENIQYF. In nucleotides, the CDR3 is TGTGCCAGCAGTTTAACAGAAAACATTCAGTACTTC. Variable domain in full (rest from reference TRBV28 and TRBJ2-4): DVKVTQSSRYLVKRTGEKVFLECVQDMDHENMFWYRQDPGLGLRLIYFSYDVKMKEKGDIPEGYSVSREKKERFSLILESASTNQTSMYLCASSLTENIQYFGAGTRLSVL.

CDR3 sequence (DNA): TGTGCCATCAGTGTAGGCCTTGGACTTGGGGAGCAGTTCTTC. Protein: CAISVGLGLGEQFF. This chain uses TRBV10-3 with TRBJ2-1; maybe TRBD2 (5 bases). Trimming pared 4 bases from V and 10 bases from J, leaving 17 bases between. Germline CDR1 is ENHRY and CDR2 is SYGVKD. There are 14 residues in the CDR3.

Of note for this clone: Other DNA variants within this sample encode the same CDR3. This sequence joins TRBV6-5 and TRBJ2-3, with D perhaps TRBD1 or TRBD2 (5 bases each). CDR1 is MNHEY, CDR2 SVGAGI, per germline. Trimming shortened V by 6 bases and J by 4 bases, and 5 bases separated the two germline ends. This CDR3 comprises 11 residues. CDR3 coding DNA: TGTGCCAGCAGGGGGGCAGATACGCAGTATTTT. It specifies CASRGADTQYF.

The J gene is TRBJ1-1, the V gene TRBV2; D might be TRBD1 (5 bases). The germline V gene has CDR1 SNHLY and CDR2 FYNNEI. The CDR3 runs 15 residues. Trimming removed 0 bases from V and 1 base from J, with 9 bases in between. The CDR3: CASSEAARGNTEAFF. The CDR3 DNA reads TGTGCCAGCAGTGAAGCCGCAAGGGGGAACACTGAAGCTTTCTTT.

The chain couples TRBV9 to TRBJ2-5, with D possibly matching TRBD2 (6 bases). This CDR3 has 15 residues. The germline V and J ends were trimmed by 4 bases and 5 bases, with 18 bases remaining between them. Germline assignment: CDR1 SGDLS and CDR2 YYNGEE. CDR3 sequence reads: CASSTGTRARETQYF. DNA for the CDR3: TGTGCCAGCAGCACCGGGACTCGGGCACGGGAGACCCAGTACTTC.